This T cell receptor beta chain was recorded in a study of PD-1 blockade in classical Hodgkin lymphoma. The study, taken as a whole, reports: The diversity seen at baseline in complete responders resembled that of newly diagnosed patients. Newly diagnosed patients were reported to start with lower TCR diversity than healthy donors. Patients with an early start, nivolumab under 1 year after ASCT, were excluded. Repertoire differences have undefined causes, possibly disease activity or prior therapy.

This CDR3 is 15 amino acids long. In germline, CDR1 is SEHNR, CDR2 FQNEAQ (reference sequence). Remarks on this clone: Antigen unknown.

Profiling relied on immunoSEQ multiplex PCR, and the TCRdb table lists in-frame clones only, not all of them. The sample yields some 16,000 clones, approximately 68% seen once. Every patient relapsed after autologous stem cell transplantation, and brentuximab vedotin exposure varied. This chain connects TRBV7-9 to TRBJ2-5, with 8 nucleotides matching TRBD2. The DNA matches TRBJ2-7 better at its end, which makes the J call doubtful. The sequence was obtained from a human donor with classical Hodgkin lymphoma. The specimen comprised peripheral blood mononuclear cells (PBMCs), sampled before the second cycle of nivolumab. The CDR3 reads CASSPPASGSYEQYF. The CDR3 coding sequence is TGTGCCAGCAGCCCCCCCGCCAGCGGGAGTTACGAGCAGTACTTC.